A selection of T cell receptor beta chains follows, all from one sample in a study of shared clonotypes between healthy human individuals. Using immunoSEQ multiplex PCR, the repertoire was profiled, and TCRdb retains in-frame clones only, with some absent. The data show 1.5 million to 2.5 million clones, 85% to 95% seen once. What was sequenced was naive CD8+ T cells sorted from blood. The receptors come from a man in his late teens or twenties in good health. The CDR3 runs from the conserved cysteine through the conserved F or W. Each record gives: CDR3 DNA, CDR3 protein, J gene, D gene, V gene, clone size. The D gene is left open where the match is weak. The size of a clone is reported for some rows only, either as once, few or many, or as a class for expanded clones.

CDR3nt: TGTGCCAGTAGTATCAATTTCGGACCAGCTGAAGCTTTCTTT
CDR3aa: CASSINFGPAEAFF
j_gene: TRBJ1-1
d_gene: NA
v_gene: TRBV19
abundance: few

CDR3nt: TGTGCCAGTAGTTTCGGACAGGGCTCCTACGAGCAGTACTTC
CDR3aa: CASSFGQGSYEQYF
j_gene: TRBJ2-7
d_gene: TRBD1
v_gene: TRBV19
abundance: NA

CDR3nt: TGTGCCAGCAGCCTTTTAGCGGGGGGTTACAATGAGCAGTTCTTC
CDR3aa: CASSLLAGGYNEQFF
j_gene: TRBJ2-1
d_gene: TRBD2
v_gene: TRBV6-6
abundance: NA

CDR3nt: TGCGCCAGCAGCCAAATCGCTACCAATGAGCAGTTCTTC
CDR3aa: CASSQIATNEQFF
j_gene: TRBJ2-1
d_gene: NA
v_gene: TRBV4-3
abundance: NA

CDR3nt: TGTGCCAGCAGCTCCCTGGCCAGTTCCTACGAGCAGTACTTC
CDR3aa: CASSSLASSYEQYF
j_gene: TRBJ2-7
d_gene: NA
v_gene: TRBV9
abundance: NA

CDR3nt: TGTGCCAGCAGCCCGACAGCGGGGGGCAATGAGCAGTTCTTC
CDR3aa: CASSPTAGGNEQFF
j_gene: TRBJ2-1
d_gene: TRBD2
v_gene: TRBV7-9
abundance: NA

CDR3nt: TGCGCCAGCAGCTGGCGGGACGGCTACGAGCAGTACTTC
CDR3aa: CASSWRDGYEQYF
j_gene: TRBJ2-7
d_gene: NA
v_gene: TRBV5-1
abundance: NA

CDR3nt: TGTGCCAGCAGTGAAGGTTGGGGCACTGAAGCTTTCTTT
CDR3aa: CASSEGWGTEAFF
j_gene: TRBJ1-1
d_gene: NA
v_gene: TRBV2
abundance: NA

CDR3nt: TGTGCCAGCAGTGACCAGGGGGCTGTTACTGAAGCTTTCTTT
CDR3aa: CASSDQGAVTEAFF
j_gene: TRBJ1-1
d_gene: TRBD1
v_gene: TRBV6-1
abundance: NA

CDR3nt: TGTGCCAGCAGTTTCTGGCCGGTCTCCTCTGGAAACACCATATATTTT
CDR3aa: CASSFWPVSSGNTIYF
j_gene: TRBJ1-3
d_gene: NA
v_gene: TRBV27
abundance: NA

CDR3nt: TGTGCCAGCAGTTTAGCGGGGGACTACAATGAGCAGTTCTTC
CDR3aa: CASSLAGDYNEQFF
j_gene: TRBJ2-1
d_gene: TRBD2
v_gene: TRBV27
abundance: NA

CDR3nt: TGTGCCAGCAGCCATTTTTCAGGGTTGTATGGCTACACCTTC
CDR3aa: CASSHFSGLYGYTF
j_gene: TRBJ1-2
d_gene: NA
v_gene: TRBV11-2
abundance: NA

CDR3nt: TGTGCCTGGAGTGTGGGGCTAGCGGAGGCCTACGAGCAGTACTTC
CDR3aa: CAWSVGLAEAYEQYF
j_gene: TRBJ2-7
d_gene: TRBD2
v_gene: TRBV30
abundance: NA

CDR3nt: TGTGCCAGCAGCCTAGGGACGGAGAACACTGAAGCTTTCTTT
CDR3aa: CASSLGTENTEAFF
j_gene: TRBJ1-1
d_gene: NA
v_gene: TRBV5-4
abundance: NA

CDR3nt: TGTGCCAGCAGACCCTGGGGCGGGGTGACAGATACGCAGTATTTT
CDR3aa: CASRPWGGVTDTQYF
j_gene: TRBJ2-3
d_gene: NA
v_gene: TRBV28
abundance: NA

CDR3nt: TGTGCCATCAGTGGGGCCCCCGAGGACAGGGATAACAATGAGCAGTTCTTC
CDR3aa: CAISGAPEDRDNNEQFF
j_gene: TRBJ2-1
d_gene: TRBD1
v_gene: TRBV10-3
abundance: NA

CDR3nt: TGTGCCTGGAGTGTAGCTAGCGGGGGCCCTTACAATGAGCAGTTCTTC
CDR3aa: CAWSVASGGPYNEQFF
j_gene: TRBJ2-1
d_gene: TRBD2
v_gene: TRBV30
abundance: NA

CDR3nt: TGTGCCAGCGGAAGAACTAGCACAGATACGCAGTATTTT
CDR3aa: CASGRTSTDTQYF
j_gene: TRBJ2-3
d_gene: NA
v_gene: TRBV7-9
abundance: NA

CDR3nt: TGTGCCAGCAGCCCCCAAAAGGATCCAGGCCTATGGGACACTGAAGCTTTCTTT
CDR3aa: CASSPQKDPGLWDTEAFF
j_gene: TRBJ1-1
d_gene: NA
v_gene: TRBV9
abundance: NA

CDR3nt: TGCGCCAGCAGCAGGGGGATGGTCGATCAGCCCCAGCATTTT
CDR3aa: CASSRGMVDQPQHF
j_gene: TRBJ1-5
d_gene: NA
v_gene: TRBV4-1
abundance: once

CDR3nt: TGTGCCAGCAGTTATAGGGGGGCCTACAATGAGCAGTTCTTC
CDR3aa: CASSYRGAYNEQFF
j_gene: TRBJ2-1
d_gene: NA
v_gene: TRBV6-5
abundance: NA

CDR3nt: TGTGCCAGCAGTATGGTGCCTGCAAAAGAGCAGTACTTC
CDR3aa: CASSMVPAKEQYF
j_gene: TRBJ2-7
d_gene: NA
v_gene: TRBV28
abundance: NA

CDR3nt: TGTGCCAGTAGTACCTTCCTTATGGATATTTCTGAAGGCTACACCTTC
CDR3aa: CASSTFLMDISEGYTF
j_gene: TRBJ1-2
d_gene: NA
v_gene: TRBV19
abundance: NA

CDR3nt: TGTGCCAGCAGTGAATACTCGCGGAACACTGAAGCTTTCTTT
CDR3aa: CASSEYSRNTEAFF
j_gene: TRBJ1-1
d_gene: NA
v_gene: TRBV25-1
abundance: NA

CDR3nt: TGTGCCAGCAGCGCCGGGTTGAACACTGAAGCTTTCTTT
CDR3aa: CASSAGLNTEAFF
j_gene: TRBJ1-1
d_gene: NA
v_gene: TRBV9
abundance: NA

CDR3nt: TGCGCCAGCAGCCCAACCTCGGGGGGCGATGAAAAACTGTTTTTT
CDR3aa: CASSPTSGGDEKLFF
j_gene: TRBJ1-4
d_gene: NA
v_gene: TRBV4-1
abundance: once

CDR3nt: TGCGCCAGCAGTGGAGGGGGGGCCGGAGGAGAGACCCAGTACTTC
CDR3aa: CASSGGGAGGETQYF
j_gene: TRBJ2-5
d_gene: NA
v_gene: TRBV10-2
abundance: NA

CDR3nt: TGTGCCAGCAGTTACGCGGGGGGGGGACAGTTCTTC
CDR3aa: CASSYAGGGQFF
j_gene: TRBJ2-1
d_gene: TRBD2
v_gene: TRBV6-6
abundance: NA

CDR3nt: TGTGCCAGCACCTTAGGGGGAGGGGATGGCTACACCTTC
CDR3aa: CASTLGGGDGYTF
j_gene: TRBJ1-2
d_gene: NA
v_gene: TRBV13
abundance: NA

CDR3nt: TGTGCCAGTAGTCCAAGGGACAGGTGGACTGAAGCTTTCTTT
CDR3aa: CASSPRDRWTEAFF
j_gene: TRBJ1-1
d_gene: TRBD1
v_gene: TRBV19
abundance: NA

CDR3nt: TGTGCCAGCAGCGTAGAGATGGGTTCACCCCTCCACTTT
CDR3aa: CASSVEMGSPLHF
j_gene: TRBJ1-6
d_gene: NA
v_gene: TRBV9
abundance: NA

CDR3nt: TGTGCCAGCAGTTTATCCTGGGGGTCTCTTCGAAGGGAGCAGTACTTC
CDR3aa: CASSLSWGSLRREQYF
j_gene: TRBJ2-7
d_gene: NA
v_gene: TRBV27
abundance: NA

CDR3nt: TGCGCCAGCTCCCCTCGGGGGCCTCCCCAGGTCGAGACCCAGTACTTC
CDR3aa: CASSPRGPPQVETQYF
j_gene: TRBJ2-5
d_gene: NA
v_gene: TRBV5-1
abundance: NA

CDR3nt: TGTGCCAGCAGCCCTGAGTGGTTTTACGAGGGCAATGAGCAGTTCTTC
CDR3aa: CASSPEWFYEGNEQFF
j_gene: TRBJ2-1
d_gene: NA
v_gene: TRBV7-9
abundance: once

CDR3nt: TGTGCCAGTAGTCCCCGACTAGCGGGAGGGCAAACAGATACGCAGTATTTT
CDR3aa: CASSPRLAGGQTDTQYF
j_gene: TRBJ2-3
d_gene: TRBD2
v_gene: TRBV19
abundance: NA

CDR3nt: TGTGCCAGTACCTACAGGGAGCAGGGGTCCTACGAGCAGTACTTC
CDR3aa: CASTYREQGSYEQYF
j_gene: TRBJ2-7
d_gene: NA
v_gene: TRBV19
abundance: once

CDR3nt: TGTGCCAGCAGTTTAGACAGGGTTCTAGCCAAAAACATTCAGTACTTC
CDR3aa: CASSLDRVLAKNIQYF
j_gene: TRBJ2-4
d_gene: TRBD1
v_gene: TRBV28
abundance: NA

CDR3nt: TGTGCCAGCAGCCCCAGTACAGGGGCCAACGCTTCACCCCTCCACTTT
CDR3aa: CASSPSTGANASPLHF
j_gene: TRBJ1-6
d_gene: TRBD1
v_gene: TRBV7-2
abundance: NA

CDR3nt: TGCAGCGGGGGACAGGGGAAGGCCGGGGAGCTGTTTTTT
CDR3aa: CSGGQGKAGELFF
j_gene: TRBJ2-2
d_gene: TRBD1
v_gene: TRBV29-1
abundance: NA

CDR3nt: TGTGCCAGCAGCTTTGCCCAAGAGGGTACCTACAATGAGCAGTTCTTC
CDR3aa: CASSFAQEGTYNEQFF
j_gene: TRBJ2-1
d_gene: NA
v_gene: TRBV7-8
abundance: NA

CDR3nt: TGTGCCAGCAGCGCCACCGGGACAGCCACCGGGGAGCTGTTTTTT
CDR3aa: CASSATGTATGELFF
j_gene: TRBJ2-2
d_gene: TRBD1
v_gene: TRBV9
abundance: NA

CDR3nt: TGCGCCAGCAGCCAGCGACACCCGATCTCCTACGAGCAGTACTTC
CDR3aa: CASSQRHPISYEQYF
j_gene: TRBJ2-7
d_gene: NA
v_gene: TRBV4-1
abundance: NA

CDR3nt: TGTGCCAGCACCCTCTCCGGGACTAGCGGGGAACTGCAGTACTTC
CDR3aa: CASTLSGTSGELQYF
j_gene: TRBJ2-7
d_gene: TRBD2
v_gene: TRBV9
abundance: NA

CDR3nt: TGTGCCAGCAGCTTTGACCCCTACGAGCAGTACTTC
CDR3aa: CASSFDPYEQYF
j_gene: TRBJ2-7
d_gene: NA
v_gene: TRBV11-2
abundance: NA

CDR3nt: TGTGCCAGTAGGGGAGGGAACCCCGAGCAGTACTTC
CDR3aa: CASRGGNPEQYF
j_gene: TRBJ2-7
d_gene: TRBD2
v_gene: TRBV19
abundance: NA

CDR3nt: TGCGCCAGCAGCCAAGATTTTGCCGGGACATACACAGATACGCAGTATTTT
CDR3aa: CASSQDFAGTYTDTQYF
j_gene: TRBJ2-3
d_gene: NA
v_gene: TRBV4-1
abundance: NA

CDR3nt: TGTGCCAGCGGAAGTAGGGCGGGGGACACTGAAGCTTTCTTT
CDR3aa: CASGSRAGDTEAFF
j_gene: TRBJ1-1
d_gene: NA
v_gene: TRBV9
abundance: NA